This T cell receptor (beta chain) was profiled in a study of response to subunit inactivated influenza vaccine listed by TCRdb under 2018. Background on the whole study: Deep quantitative T cell receptor repertoire profiling was used in the study to track responses to a trivalent subunit inactivated influenza vaccine.

Library construction relied on RT-PCR. The data were produced on an Illumina HiSeq 2500. TCRdb applied fastp at Q25 and MiXCR to the public reads, then kept only in-frame beta chains. Each record represents a unique CDR3 protein, reported with the most common genes and DNA among its rows. Recorded for this sample are roughly 760,000 distinct CDR3 sequences; approximately 22% of them occurred a single time. The ten largest make up approximately 10% of the sample. V and J are truncated by 2 bases and 2 bases respectively, leaving an intervening sequence of 13 bases. The germline V gene sets CDR1 to KGHSH and CDR2 to LQKENI. The CDR3, cysteine through phenylalanine, is 16 amino acids long. Just the 48-base CDR3 DNA is kept, in frame starting at base 1. Overall study outcomes, separate from this receptor: According to the authors, only a limited number of new T cells may be recruited by each seasonal influenza vaccination.

This clonotype appeared a few times. Its antigen is still unknown. Per-base qualities were not stored, and no clone one base away is much larger. The chain employs TRBV18 and TRBJ2-1; a tentative D call is TRBD2 (6 bases match). The clonotype comes from a man in his fifties or sixties who received an inactivated influenza vaccine. Donor details come from another sample of the same person, matched by shared clones. This specimen consisted of PBMCs from blood, obtained roughly 5 days after vaccination. DNA sequence: TGTGCCAGCTCACCAGTGCCGGGAGTAACCTACAATGAGCAGTTCTTC. Translated, it reads CASSPVPGVTYNEQFF.